These T cell receptor beta chains were read from a single sample in a study of CD8+CD57+ T cells in acquired aplastic anemia. TCRdb processed the reads anew with MiXCR; each CDR3 protein has one entry. This repertoire shows around 170,000 distinct CDR3 sequences, just under 65% found once; its top ten account for about 50%. The sample comprised sorted CD4+, CD8+, or CD8+CD57+ T cells (not recorded which) from PBMCs. These receptors were collected from a human donor in good health. CDR3s include the opening cysteine and the closing phenylalanine or tryptophan. A D gene is named only where the DNA matches it firmly. Size values are once, few and many counts, or a class for expanded clones, and some rows have none.

. TRBJ2-5 TRBV4-3 many TGCGCCAGCAGCCAACTGGTAGAACAAGAGACCCAGTACTTC CASSQLVEQETQYF
. TRBJ2-1 TRBV15 once TGTGCCACCAGCAGAGTAGCTCGGCTAGAGCAGTTCTTC CATSRVARLEQFF
. TRBJ2-1 TRBV15 many TGTGCCACCAGCAGAGATCGAGGGATTGATGAGCAGTTCTTC CATSRDRGIDEQFF
TRBD1 TRBJ2-7 TRBV6-1 . TGTGCCAGCAGAAGGGACAGGCGACCAATCTACGAGCAGTACTTC CASRRDRRPIYEQYF
. TRBJ1-1 TRBV6-5 many TGTGCCAGCAGTCGACACCAGAACACTGAAGCTTTCTTT CASSRHQNTEAFF
. TRBJ2-7 TRBV5-6 . TGTGCCAGCAGCTTGGTAGGGACTCTCAGGGCCGAGCAGTACTTC CASSLVGTLRAEQYF
TRBD1 TRBJ2-5 TRBV19 . TGTGCCAGTAGCCAGGGGGCCTGGGAGACCCAGTACTTC CASSQGAWETQYF
TRBD2 TRBJ2-1 TRBV29-1 . TGCAGCGTTCTGGGGGGGACCTACAATGAGCAGTTCTTC CSVLGGTYNEQFF
. TRBJ2-2 TRBV27 once TGTGCCAGCAGTTATCTAGGGTATGGCGGGGAGCTGTTTTTT CASSYLGYGGELFF
TRBD1 TRBJ1-1 TRBV11-1 many TGTGCCAGCAGCTTAGTACCCACAGGGGGGAATACTGAAGCTTTCTTT CASSLVPTGGNTEAFF
. TRBJ2-7 TRBV20-1 . TGCAGTGCTAGATATGACAGCTCTCACACCTACGAGCAGTACTTC CSARYDSSHTYEQYF
. TRBJ1-1 TRBV19 . TGTGCCAGTAGTAGGGGTTCGGTGACTGAAGCTTTCTTT CASSRGSVTEAFF
. TRBJ2-5 TRBV20-1 few TGCAGTGCTAGAAGGGCGGTAGAGACCCAGTACTTC CSARRAVETQYF
. TRBJ1-1 TRBV10-3 . TGTGCCATCAGTGGGACAACAGCGAACACTGAAGCTTTCTTT CAISGTTANTEAFF
. TRBJ1-5 TRBV10-3 . TGTGCCATCAGTGACCTAGGCAATCAGCCCCAGCATTTT CAISDLGNQPQHF
. TRBJ1-4 TRBV20-1 once TGCAGTGCTAGTCGCCAGGTTGAAAAACTGTTTTTT CSASRQVEKLFF
. TRBJ2-3 TRBV2 . TGTGCCAGCAGTGAGCAACCCAGCACAGATACGCAGTATTTT CASSEQPSTDTQYF
. TRBJ2-5 TRBV2 . TGCAGTGCTAGAGATGAGGCGGACAATGACCAGTACTTC CSARDEADNDQYF
. TRBJ1-1 TRBV24-1 . TGTGCCACCAGTGATTCGGCAGCAGGGAACACTGAAGCTTTCTTT CATSDSAAGNTEAFF
TRBD2 TRBJ2-1 TRBV19 . TGTGCCAGTAGGAATCCGGGACTAGTGAACAATGAGCAGTTCTTC CASRNPGLVNNEQFF
. TRBJ2-7 TRBV25-1 . TGTGCCAGCTCGTGGACCTACGAGCAGTACTTC CASSWTYEQYF
TRBD1 TRBJ1-1 TRBV20-1 once TGCAGTGCTAGAGACCCGTTACAGGGGGCGAGGAACACTGAAGCTTTCTTT CSARDPLQGARNTEAFF
. TRBJ1-5 TRBV9 . TGTGCCAGCAGCCCGAGATCTCAGCCCCAGCATTTT CASSPRSQPQHF
TRBD2 TRBJ2-5 TRBV9 . TGTGCCAGCAGCGTAGGACTAGCGAGGGAGACCCAGTACTTC CASSVGLARETQYF
TRBD1 TRBJ2-2 TRBV2 . TGTGCCAGCAGCCTAACAGGGGGTTCGGCCACCGGGGAGCTGTTTTTT CASSLTGGSATGELFF
. TRBJ1-5 TRBV6-2/TRBV6-3 many TGTGCCAGCAGTTTCGGGACGGTCGATCGGCCCCAGCATTTT CASSFGTVDRPQHF
. TRBJ1-5 TRBV20-1 . TGCAGTGCTAGAGTGGGGAACAATCAGCCCCAGCATTTT CSARVGNNQPQHF
TRBD1 TRBJ1-4 TRBV29-1 . TGCAGCGCCAACAGGGGGCAGGATGAAAAACTGTTTTTT CSANRGQDEKLFF
. TRBJ2-7 TRBV29-1 many TGCAGCGTTGAAGATAGTCCAGACCCTGCGCAGTACTTC CSVEDSPDPAQYF
. TRBJ2-2 TRBV20-1 . TGCAGTGCTAAACCCACTACCGGGCCGGCGAACACCGGGGAGCTGTTTTTT CSAKPTTGPANTGELFF
. TRBJ1-6 TRBV5-6 once TGTGCCAGCAGCTTGCTCGAGGCCAATTCACCCCTCCACTTT CASSLLEANSPLHF
. TRBJ1-1 TRBV7-6 few TGTGCCAGCAGCCCAGGACCGAAGAACACTGAAGCTTTCTTT CASSPGPKNTEAFF
TRBD2 TRBJ2-1 TRBV9 . TGTGCCAGCAGCGTGACTAGCGGGGTGAGGAATGAGCAGTTCTTC CASSVTSGVRNEQFF
TRBD1 TRBJ2-3 TRBV24-1 few TGTGCCACCAGTGATTTTAGGGGGCTCAAAGATACGCAGTATTTT CATSDFRGLKDTQYF
. TRBJ2-7 TRBV9 many TGTGCCAGCAGCCCCCCCTCTGGGGCCCCCTACGAGCAGTACTTC CASSPPSGAPYEQYF
TRBD1 TRBJ2-1 TRBV25-1 . TGTGCCAGCAGTTTATATGGGGACAGCTCCAGTGAGCAGTTCTTC CASSLYGDSSSEQFF
. TRBJ2-7 TRBV11-2 . TGTGCCAGCAGCTTAACCACTGGGACCGAGCAGTACTTC CASSLTTGTEQYF
. TRBJ1-3 TRBV29-1 few TGCAGCGTTGAATCGGGACCTGGAAACACCATATATTTT CSVESGPGNTIYF
TRBD2 TRBJ2-5 TRBV20-1 few TGCAGTGCTAGGAGAGCGGGGGGGGCCCAGTACTTC CSARRAGGAQYF
TRBD1 TRBJ2-3 TRBV2 . TGTGCCAGCAGTTCCAGGGGGCTCAGCACAGATACGCAGTATTTT CASSSRGLSTDTQYF
. TRBJ1-6 TRBV4-2 . TGTGCCAGCAGCCAAGATACGTTGGTGAATAATTCACCCCTCCACTTT CASSQDTLVNNSPLHF
TRBD1 TRBJ2-3 TRBV6-1 . TGTGCCAGCAGTGAATGGGGACAGGGCGGTCAGCCCGCAGATACGCAGTATTTT CASSEWGQGGQPADTQYF
. TRBJ1-6 TRBV7-9 . TGTGCCAGCAGCTTAGAATCAGGGGTGGATTCACCCCTCCACTTT CASSLESGVDSPLHF
TRBD2 TRBJ2-1 TRBV11-2 many TGTGCCAGCAGCTTATACACTAGCGCACCCCAGTTCTTC CASSLYTSAPQFF
. TRBJ1-6 TRBV7-6 . TGTGCCAGCTCCCAACTGGGCAGCTCCTATAATTCACCCCTCCACTTT CASSQLGSSYNSPLHF
. TRBJ2-3 TRBV10-3 . TGTGCCATCAGTGAGTCGACAGAACATATGCAGTATTTT CAISESTEHMQYF